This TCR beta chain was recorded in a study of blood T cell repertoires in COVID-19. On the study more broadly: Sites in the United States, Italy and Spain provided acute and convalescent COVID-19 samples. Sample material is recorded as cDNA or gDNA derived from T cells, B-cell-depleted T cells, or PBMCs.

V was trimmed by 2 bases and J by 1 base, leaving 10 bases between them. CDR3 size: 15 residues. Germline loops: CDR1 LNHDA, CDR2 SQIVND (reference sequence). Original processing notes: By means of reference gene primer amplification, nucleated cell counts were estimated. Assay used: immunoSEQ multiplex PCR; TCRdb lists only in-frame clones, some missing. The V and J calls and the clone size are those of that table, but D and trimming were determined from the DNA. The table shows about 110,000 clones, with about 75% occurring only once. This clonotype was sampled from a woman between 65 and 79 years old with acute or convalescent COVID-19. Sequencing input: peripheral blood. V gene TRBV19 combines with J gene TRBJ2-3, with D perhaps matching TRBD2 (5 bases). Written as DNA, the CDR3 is TGTGCCAGTAGTATATGGGGAGACGGCACAGATACGCAGTATTTT. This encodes CASSIWGDGTDTQYF.